One T cell receptor beta chain is described in this entry. Antigen unknown. The assay used deep level. Method: immunoSEQ multiplex PCR; TCRdb's copy keeps in-frame clones and lacks some. The sample consists of hundreds of thousands of clones, roughly 96% of them appearing once. The data derive from a study of shared clonotypes between healthy human individuals. Study-level background: There were three CD4 naive, three CD4 memory, two CD8 naive and one CD8 memory plates per donor.

Naive CD8 populations comprised CD45RO-negative cells positively selected for CCR7, excluding terminally differentiated effector memory CD45RA+ cells. The ends were cut back, 1 base at V and 0 bases at J, with 0 bases in the middle. CDR1 SGHNT and CDR2 YYREEE come from the germline V gene (reference sequence). There are 12 residues in the CDR3. The study's findings and limits: Represented genetic and exposure-history diversity was restricted by having few donors. Several donors had around 5% of their naive CD4 clonotypes in common.

The V call is TRBV5-4, the J call TRBJ2-3, with no clear D. Source material: naive CD8+ T cells sorted from blood. The clonotype comes from a woman in her twenties or thirties in good health. The CDR3 sequence is CASSLSTDTQYF. The CDR3 DNA sequence: TGTGCCAGCAGCTTGAGCACAGATACGCAGTATTTT. The variable domain in full, completed from reference TRBV5-4 and TRBJ2-3, reads ETGVTQSPTHLIKTRGQQVTLRCSSQSGHNTVSWYQQALGQGPQFIFQYYREEENGRGNFPPRFSGLQFPNYSSELNVNALELDDSALYLCASSLSTDTQYFGPGTRLTVL.